This T cell receptor beta chain was retrieved from a study of beta chain features in type 1 diabetes. Whole-study context: The study found patients and healthy donors alike in age, gender and cell yields. General study findings and limits: Any role of HLA type in TCRB rearrangement remained unresolved here. Researchers caution that PCR might favor shorter templates, equally among patients and controls. TCRB CDR3s were moderately but significantly shorter in Type 1 diabetes patients in all four CD4+ subsets.

J gave up 4 bases and V 4 bases, and 4 bases lay outside the gene matches. This CDR3 has 15 amino acids. Germline assignment: CDR1 SGDLS and CDR2 YYNGEE. The table lists this clone with a few counts. The antigen is unknown. Sequenced material consisted of expressed TCRB transcripts (all of the isolated RNA was reverse transcribed). The repertoire was sequenced with immunoSEQ multiplex PCR; TCRdb's copy has only in-frame clones and lacks some. The sample holds 160,000 or so clones, 7% to 9.5% seen once. Only one heparinised blood draw was taken per donor, and its volume averaged about 116 mL. The material sequenced was central memory CD4+ T cells from blood. The V call is TRBV9, the J call TRBJ2-5; 13 positions agree with TRBD2. The clonotype was recovered from a woman aged 25 to 39 with type 1 diabetes. CDR3 coding DNA: TGTGCCAGCAGCCCCGGACTAGCGGGAGTAGAGACCCAGTACTTC. It is translated as CASSPGLAGVETQYF. Filled out from reference TRBV9 and TRBJ2-5, the complete variable domain reads DSGVTQTPKHLITATGQRVTLRCSPRSGDLSVYWYQQSLDQGLQFLIQYYNGEERAKGNILERFSAQQFPDLHSELNLSSLELGDSALYFCASSPGLAGVETQYFGPGTRLLVL.